The following is a T cell receptor beta chain sequence with its context. Its antigen remains undetermined. No per-base quality is available; no much larger clone lies one base away. Library generation was performed with 5' RACE. The instrument was an Illumina HiSeq 2500. A second PCR of roughly 6 to 11 cycles was run with a J-beta primer mix and a sample-barcoded 5' primer. A template-switch 5' adaptor carrying 12 random nucleotides introduced a unique molecular identifier onto each TCR beta cDNA molecule. Each sample yielded at least 2.5 million CDR3-containing paired-end reads. First-strand cDNA was synthesized from all RNA with the Mint cDNA synthesis kit, primed by a TRBC-specific oligonucleotide. After uracil-DNA glycosylase treatment, a first 18-cycle PCR used universal primers M1SS and BC2_uni_R on all cDNA. Processing in the source paper ran as follows. For normalization, 1 million high-quality reads, each with a distinct molecular identifier, were randomly selected from each sample. Reads with shared molecular identifiers were discarded instead of being binned into consensus sequences. MiTCR, with a Q25 quality threshold and the strictest error-elimination algorithm, was used for CDR3 identification, clonotype clustering and error correction. A nonparametric unseen species model using Euler transformation provided a lower-bound estimate of total TCR beta diversity. Using fastp at Q25 and MiXCR, TCRdb reprocessed the public reads and kept productive beta chains. Each entry is one CDR3 protein sequence, shown with its most common DNA and genes. Clone size and V and J calls follow TCRdb, not the original study. This sample gives hundreds of thousands of distinct CDR3 sequences in total; about 30% of them show up just once. Roughly 14% of the sample lies in the top ten.

The CDR3 runs 15 residues from the cysteine to the phenylalanine. The kept DNA is CDR3 alone, 45 bases in frame from the first base. V is pared back by 4 bases and J by 0 bases, with 12 bases lying between the germline termini. Via the germline V gene, CDR1 is KGHSY and CDR2 FQNENV. The record originates from a study of blood T cells in healthy people across ages (dated by TCRdb to between 2015 and 2017). Study-wide context: In model experiments, roughly one uniquely barcoded TCR beta cDNA molecule per two T cells was captured by template switching. To track age-related changes in TCR beta repertoire diversity, the study relied on deep sequencing normalized with unique cDNA molecular identifiers. Four age groups were formed from the donors: young (average approximately 15 years), middle-aged (approximately 40), aged (over 55) and long-lived (more than 75). To avoid experimental bias, donors of different ages were spread randomly across the sequencing lanes. The study analyzed two additional independent replicas of 1 million unique cDNA reads from the same blood draw for two donors, one aged 18 to 29 and one aged 80 or older.

What the work shows at the level of the full study, not this receptor alone: As age increased, observed TCR beta diversity per million T cells dropped in a roughly linear way, and a significant reduction was already evident by age around 41. Compared with the aged group, more naive CD4+ T cells, fewer expanded clones and increased TCR diversity were shown by the long-lived group, suggesting age selection. A strong correlation was found between observed TCR beta diversity and the percentage of naive T cells measured by flow cytometry. The CMV infection status of donors was not known, potentially confounding age-related changes in expanded clonotypes. Estimates of total diversity from one million sequenced T cells were regarded as lower bounds and underestimates. Since profiling was done on bulk unsorted PBMCs, naive and antigen-experienced compartments could not be conclusively compared.

Systemically healthy Caucasian individuals from Russia, 39 in total and aged about 6 to 95 years, were included as donors. Each donor gave 8 to 10 milliliters of peripheral blood, collected into EDTA-treated Vacutainer tubes. Ficoll-Paque density-gradient centrifugation was used to isolate PBMCs, with at least 6.5 million per sample. Trizol reagent was used to extract total RNA from PBMCs, with at least 5 micrograms per sample. Naive CD45RAhigh/CD27high T cell percentages were measured by flow cytometry on a PBMC aliquot from every donor. The rearrangement combines TRBV16 with TRBJ1-2; tentative D gene TRBD1, with 6 bases matching. This TCR was recovered from a woman of 80 years or more in good health. The specimen sequenced was blood. The DNA is TGTGCCAGCAGCCGGGGGCAGATCCCTAACTATGGCTACACCTTC. Its translation reads: CASSRGQIPNYGYTF.